This TCR beta chain was sequenced in a study of identical twins. Notes on the study in general: Clonotypes of the beta chain that were abundant in cord blood carried fewer insertions (memory repertoires showed none). Out-of-frame alpha sequences that twins shared showed excess low generation probability.

The length of the CDR3 is 14 residues. CDR1 is SQVTM and CDR2 is ANQGSEA in the germline V gene. V was pared by 0 bases and J by 5 bases, with 5 bases of the junction left unmatched. This clonotype was observed at least ten times. As yet, its antigen is unknown. TCRdb called the 5' RACE reads again in MiXCR, with one record for every CDR3 protein. The repertoire consists of around 670,000 distinct CDR3 sequences, with roughly 6% occurring once and the leading ten covering 1.5% to 2%. Source material: naive T cells sorted from blood. V gene TRBV29-1 combines with J gene TRBJ1-1, with 8 bases aligning to TRBD1. This TCR came from a man aged 18 to 30 in good health. The CDR3 spells CSVEEWGQATEAFF. The CDR3 nucleotides read TGCAGCGTTGAAGAGTGGGGACAGGCAACTGAAGCTTTCTTT.